The 25 T cell receptor beta chains below come from one sample, sequenced in a study of cytomegalovirus exposure and HLA in healthy donors. Primers for the PCR totalled 60 Vbeta and 13 Jbeta. Profiled with immunoSEQ multiplex PCR; TCRdb holds only in-frame clones, not every one. Seen here are about 110,000 clones, around 73% observed once, and the top ten hold approximately 8.4%. Sequencing was carried out using PBMCs. The receptors were gathered from a man in his forties in good health and CMV-seronegative.

This clone was picked up a small number of times. This rearrangement joins TRBV5-1 to TRBJ1-5, with 7 bases matching TRBD1. In germline, CDR1 is SGHRS, CDR2 YFSETQ. The CDR3 is 15 amino acids. J lost 6 bases, V lost 2 bases, and 8 bases had no gene match. CDR3 sequence reads: CASSLWGQKGQPQHF. The DNA for the CDR3 is TGCGCCAGCAGCTTATGGGGACAGAAAGGTCAGCCCCAGCATTTT.

The chain joins TRBV7-9 to TRBJ2-7; 7 positions agree with TRBD2. V lost 4 bases to trimming and J lost 2 bases; unmatched junction nucleotides: 2. CDR1 SEHNR and CDR2 FQNEAQ come from the germline V gene (reference sequence). CDR3 size: 13 residues. As DNA, the CDR3 is TGTGCCAGCAGCTCCGCGGGGGCCTACGAGCAGTACTTC. Encoded protein: CASSSAGAYEQYF.

This clone was seen more than once but under ten times. The chain recombines TRBV7-8 with TRBJ1-6; 7 bases agree with TRBD1. CDR1 and CDR2 (germline): SGHVS, FQNEAQ. The CDR3 is 15 residues long. V gave up 5 bases and J gave up 6 bases; unmatched junction bases: 7. The CDR3 protein is CASSLPGQPNSPLHF. In DNA form, the CDR3 reads TGTGCCAGCAGCCTTCCGGGACAGCCTAATTCACCCCTCCACTTT. Variable domain in full (rest from reference TRBV7-8 and TRBJ1-6): GAGVSQSPRYKVAKRGQDVALRCDPISGHVSLFWYQQALGQGPEFLTYFQNEAQLDKSGLPSDRFFAERPEGSVSTLKIQRTQQEDSAVYLCASSLPGQPNSPLHFGNGTRLTVT.

V gene TRBV19 combines with J gene TRBJ1-3; D not resolved. Germline V gene sequence: CDR1 LNHDA, CDR2 SQIVND (reference sequence). This CDR3 contains 15 residues. The ends were cut back, 0 bases at V and 2 bases at J, with 8 bases in the middle. Here the CDR3 reads CASSIDAAAGNTIYF. As DNA, the CDR3 is TGTGCCAGTAGTATAGATGCAGCGGCTGGAAACACCATATATTTT.

This clone has a single count. V gene TRBV27 combines with J gene TRBJ1-6; 9 nucleotides agree with TRBD1. The CDR3 length is 15 residues. The V segment lost 4 bases and the J segment 7 bases; nucleotides outside the gene matches: 5. Germline lookup yields CDR1 MNHEY and CDR2 SMNVEV (reference sequence). The CDR3 DNA reads as TGTGCCAGCAGTTCCTCCGGGACAGGGAATTCACCCCTCCACTTT. It translates to CASSSSGTGNSPLHF.

This clone is a singleton in its sample. V is TRBV7-6 and J is TRBJ2-1; 9 bases align to TRBD2. In germline, CDR1 is SGHVS, CDR2 FNYEAQ. Trimming took 0 bases from V and 8 from J; bases not matched to a gene: 14. The CDR3 length is 18 residues. In nucleotides, the CDR3 is TGTGCCAGCAGCTTAGCTAGCGCTGCGGGGGGGCCAGGCTATGAGCAGTTCTTC. Amino acids: CASSLASAAGGPGYEQFF. The whole variable domain, remainder taken from reference TRBV7-6 and TRBJ2-1, is GAGVSQSPRYKVTKRGQDVALRCDPISGHVSLYWYRQALGQGPEFLTYFNYEAQQDKSGLPNDRFSAERPEGSISTLTIQRTEQRDSAMYRCASSLASAAGGPGYEQFFGPGTRLTVL.

The rearrangement joins TRBV5-1 to TRBJ2-7; 14 bases agree with TRBD2. With 5 bases clipped from V and 4 bases from J, the junction kept 5 bases outside the gene matches. This CDR3 comprises 15 residues. CDR1 and CDR2 (germline): SGHRS, YFSETQ. The DNA for the CDR3 is TGCGCCAGCAGGTTGACTAGCGGGGGGGCGTACGAGCAGTACTTC. Translated, it gives CASRLTSGGAYEQYF.

V gene TRBV4-1 combines with J gene TRBJ2-3, with 9 bases fitting TRBD1. This CDR3 has 15 amino acids. Germline V lookup: CDR1 MGHRA, CDR2 YSYEKL. The V segment lost 2 bases and the J segment 5 bases; nucleotides outside the gene matches: 5. The chain's CDR3 is CASSQPDRGGDTQYF. Written as DNA, the CDR3 is TGCGCCAGCAGCCAACCGGACAGGGGAGGAGATACGCAGTATTTT.

Details on this clone: Sequence at one end of the junction differs from germline and may be a read error. The rearrangement links TRBV5-5 to TRBJ1-1; unclear D gene. This CDR3 comprises 13 residues. Germline V lookup: CDR1 SGHKS, CDR2 YYEKEE (reference sequence). In DNA form, the CDR3 reads TGTGCCAGCAGTCCTTTCGGGAGTAGTTCTGGGCTCTTT. Residues: CASSPFGSSSGLF.

The rearrangement links TRBV9 to TRBJ2-3, with 9 bases matching TRBD2. Germline lookup yields CDR1 SGDLS and CDR2 YYNGEE. The ends lost 0 bases at V and 5 bases at J; junction bases unmatched: 10. This CDR3 spans 17 amino acids. CDR3 in DNA: TGTGCCAGCAGCGTAGAGGGGTTAGCGGGGGCCAAAGATACGCAGTATTTT. Translation gives CASSVEGLAGAKDTQYF.

This clone was counted only a few times. The J gene is TRBJ2-1, the V gene TRBV11-2, with 13 bases lining up with TRBD2. The CDR3 consists of 19 residues. CDR1 and CDR2 (germline): SGHAT, FQNNGV. V shed 3 bases and J 0 bases; nucleotides not matched to a gene: 8. CDR3 amino acids: CASSFRARLAGGSYNEQFF. The CDR3, as DNA: TGTGCCAGCAGCTTTAGGGCCCGACTAGCGGGGGGCTCCTACAATGAGCAGTTCTTC.

The rearrangement uses TRBV5-5 and TRBJ2-7; tentative D call: TRBD2 (5 bases). CDR3 length: 15 residues. Deletions cut 3 bases from V and 0 bases from J, with 13 bases between. CDR1 and CDR2 from the germline V gene are SGHKS and YYEKEE (reference sequence). The CDR3 DNA sequence: TGTGCCAGCAGCTCGAGCGGACTGATCTCCTACGAGCAGTACTTC. Amino acids: CASSSSGLISYEQYF.

The genes are TRBV7-2 and TRBJ1-5, with no clear D. From germline, CDR1 is SGHTA and CDR2 FQGNSA. V was trimmed by 2 bases and J by 9 bases, leaving 11 bases between them. CDR3 length: 13 amino acids. CDR3 DNA sequence: TGTGCCAGCAGCTTAATTGGTGGCCCGCCCCAGCATTTT. Amino acids: CASSLIGGPPQHF.

The chain uses TRBV19 and TRBJ2-3, with a possible D match to TRBD1 (6 bases). CDR1 LNHDA and CDR2 SQIVND come from the germline V gene (reference sequence). The CDR3 sequence is 15 residues long. The V end was cut by 3 bases, the J end by 7 bases, with 17 bases between. In nucleotides, the CDR3 is TGTGCCAGTAGTATGGACTTGCAGAGGGGGAATACGCAGTATTTT. Translation gives CASSMDLQRGNTQYF.

The rearrangement links TRBV5-4 to TRBJ1-6; D is undetermined. Trimming left V 1 base short and J 8 bases short, with 7 bases between. The germline CDR1 and CDR2 sequences are SGHNT and YYREEE (reference sequence). There are 13 residues in the CDR3. CDR3 in amino acids: CASSLMRDSPLHF. The DNA of the CDR3 is TGTGCCAGCAGCTTGATGCGGGATTCACCCCTCCACTTT.

V gene TRBV4-2 combines with J gene TRBJ1-4; TRBD1 might be the D (6 bases). The CDR3 is 15 residues long. Trimming left V 5 bases short and J 3 bases short, with 13 bases between. Germline CDR1 reads LGHNA; CDR2 reads YNFKEQ. CDR3 sequence: CASSFGQIANEKLFF. The CDR3, as DNA: TGTGCCAGCAGCTTTGGACAGATCGCTAATGAAAAACTGTTTTTT.

The chain couples TRBV7-6 to TRBJ2-7; 9 positions agree with TRBD1. V trimming: 1 base; J trimming: 5 bases; junction bases outside the gene matches: 6. The germline gives CDR1 SGHVS, CDR2 FNYEAQ. This CDR3 is built from 15 residues. The CDR3 DNA follows: TGTGCCAGCAGCTTAGGGACAGGGGACTACGACGAGCAGTACTTC. This encodes CASSLGTGDYDEQYF.

V is TRBV2 and J is TRBJ1-2; unclear D gene. The ends were cut back, 4 bases at V and 5 bases at J, with 8 bases in the middle. This CDR3 spans 12 amino acids. Germline V gene sequence: CDR1 SNHLY, CDR2 FYNNEI. The CDR3 bases are TGTGCCAGCAGTGGCCTAGTATATGGCTACACCTTC. It translates to CASSGLVYGYTF.

The V and J genes are TRBV28 and TRBJ2-5; 8 nucleotides line up with TRBD2. The CDR3 runs to 15 residues. The V and J ends lost 3 bases and 1 base, in that order; junction bases with no gene match: 4. Looked up from germline, CDR1 is MDHEN and CDR2 is SYDVKM. The CDR3 region has the DNA TGTGCCAGCAGTTTTAGCGGGGAGATCCAAGAGACCCAGTACTTC. Protein: CASSFSGEIQETQYF.

This chain uses TRBV18 with TRBJ2-1, with TRBD1 identical over 9 bases. CDR3 length equals 13 residues. The junction had 4 bases not matched to a gene; V was cut back by 5 bases and J by 8 bases. The V gene's germline CDR1 is KGHSH and CDR2 LQKENI. The CDR3, as DNA: TGTGCCAGCTCATCGGACAGGGGAGATGAGCAGTTCTTC. Amino acid sequence: CASSSDRGDEQFF.

This clone was seen once. The chain uses TRBV28 and TRBJ2-5; maybe TRBD1 (6 bases). TRBJ2-7 explains the end of the DNA better; the J call may be wrong. This CDR3 is 14 amino acids long. In germline, CDR1 is MDHEN, CDR2 SYDVKM. DNA for the CDR3: TGTGCCAGCAGTTTGGGTCAGGGGCTTGTCGAGCAGTACTTC. This translates into CASSLGQGLVEQYF.

The rearrangement joins TRBV2 to TRBJ1-4; 7 bases are shared with TRBD1. CDR3 length equals 16 residues. Germline loops: CDR1 SNHLY, CDR2 FYNNEI. With 7 bases clipped from V and 0 bases from J, the junction kept 8 bases outside the gene matches. This CDR3 reads CASKEGALATNEKLFF. CDR3 in DNA: TGTGCCAGCAAGGAGGGGGCCCTTGCAACTAATGAAAAACTGTTTTTT.

The gene calls are TRBV10-1 and TRBJ2-4; 7 bases line up with TRBD1. The CDR3 totals 17 residues. Per the germline V gene, CDR1 is WNHNN and CDR2 is SYGVQD (reference sequence). Unmatched junction bases numbered 11, after V lost 6 bases and J lost 0 bases. CDR3 residues: CASRDVGTVLAKNIQYF. The CDR3 nucleotides read TGCGCCAGCAGGGACGTGGGGACAGTACTAGCCAAAAACATTCAGTACTTC.

This chain uses TRBV7-7 with TRBJ2-3; D is unresolved. The CDR3 is made up of 15 amino acids. Germline V gives CDR1 SSHAT, CDR2 FNYEAQ (reference sequence). CDR3 bases: TGTGCTAGCTCCCTCAGTATGTCGCGGACAGATACGCAGTATTTT. Translated: CASSLSMSRTDTQYF.

The V call is TRBV15, the J call TRBJ1-5; 7 bases match TRBD1. This CDR3 is 14 amino acids long. The germline V gene encodes CDR1 LNHNV and CDR2 YYDKDF (reference sequence). After removal of 3 bases from V and 4 bases from J, the junction contained 3 bases not matched to a gene. CDR3 sequence (DNA): TGTGCCACCAGCAGCTTCAGGGGGAATCAGCCCCAGCATTTT. Its translation: CATSSFRGNQPQHF.